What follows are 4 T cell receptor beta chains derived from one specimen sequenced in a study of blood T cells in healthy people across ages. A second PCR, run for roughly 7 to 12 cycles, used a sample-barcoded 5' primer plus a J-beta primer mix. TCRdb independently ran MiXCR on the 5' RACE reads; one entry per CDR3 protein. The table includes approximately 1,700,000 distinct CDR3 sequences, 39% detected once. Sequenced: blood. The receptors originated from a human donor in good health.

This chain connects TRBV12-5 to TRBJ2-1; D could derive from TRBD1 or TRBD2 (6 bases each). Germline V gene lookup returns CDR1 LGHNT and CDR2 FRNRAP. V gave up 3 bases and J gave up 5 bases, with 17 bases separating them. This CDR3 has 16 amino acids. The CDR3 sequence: CASGLKPGAENNEQFF. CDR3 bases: TGTGCTAGTGGTTTAAAACCGGGGGCCGAGAACAATGAGCAGTTCTTC.

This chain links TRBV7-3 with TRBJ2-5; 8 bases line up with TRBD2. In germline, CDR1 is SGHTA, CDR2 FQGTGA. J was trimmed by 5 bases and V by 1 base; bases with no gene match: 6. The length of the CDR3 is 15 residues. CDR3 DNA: TGTGCCAGCAGCTTAATGCCGGGGGGGCAGGAGACCCAGTACTTC. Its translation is CASSLMPGGQETQYF.

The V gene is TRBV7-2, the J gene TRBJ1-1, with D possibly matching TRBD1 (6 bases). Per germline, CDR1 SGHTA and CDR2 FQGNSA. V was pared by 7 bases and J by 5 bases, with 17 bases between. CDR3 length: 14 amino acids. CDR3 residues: CASIRGGMGTEAFF. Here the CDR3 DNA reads TGTGCCAGCATAAGGGGGGGGATGGGGACTGAAGCTTTCTTT.

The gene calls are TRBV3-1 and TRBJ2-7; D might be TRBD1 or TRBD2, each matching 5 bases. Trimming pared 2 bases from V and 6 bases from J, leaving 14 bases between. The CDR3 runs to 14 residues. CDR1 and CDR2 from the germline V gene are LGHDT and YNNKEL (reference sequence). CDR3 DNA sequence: TGTGCCAGCAGCCAATTCGGGACCCCGGGCGAGCAGTACTTC. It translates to CASSQFGTPGEQYF.